This entry describes one T cell receptor (beta chain). The sample belongs to a study of technical replicates of blood from a few donors. Generated by immunoSEQ multiplex PCR, the TCRdb table keeps only in-frame clones and is missing some. The table shows more than 65,000 clones, with around 90% occurring only once. The length of the CDR3 is 16 residues. The germline V gene encodes CDR1 SGHDT and CDR2 YYEEEE. Trimming took 5 bases from V and 5 from J; bases not matched to a gene: 9. This sequence originates from a human donor in good health. The sample comprised T cells isolated from PBMCs. The chain combines TRBV5-6 with TRBJ2-5; 13 nucleotides agree with TRBD2. This CDR3 is CASSYEGLAGLETQYF. The CDR3 DNA follows: TGTGCCAGCAGTTACGAGGGACTAGCGGGATTGGAGACCCAGTACTTC.